The rows below give T cell receptor beta chains drawn from one sample of a study of response to subunit inactivated influenza vaccine. TCRdb used MiXCR to reprocess the RT-PCR reads, holding one entry per CDR3 protein. This table has around 470,000 distinct CDR3 sequences, 7.2% appearing once. Here the sequenced sample was PBMCs from blood, taken less than 30 months after vaccination. These receptors all come from a man in his fifties or sixties who received an inactivated influenza vaccine. CDR3s include the opening cysteine and the closing phenylalanine or tryptophan. The D gene is left open where the match is weak. Only some rows state a clone size, as once, few, many or a class for expanded clones.

few | TRBJ1-1 | NA | TRBV5-1 | CASSTTGLNTEAFF | TGCGCCAGCAGCACTACAGGGTTGAACACTGAAGCTTTCTTT
few | TRBJ2-2 | NA | TRBV19 | CASSMIDPGSGELFF | TGTGCCAGTAGTATGATCGACCCGGGGTCTGGGGAGCTGTTTTTT
NA | TRBJ2-2 | NA | TRBV12-3/TRBV12-4 | CASSLVQDTGELFF | TGTGCCAGCAGTTTAGTACAGGACACCGGGGAGCTGTTTTTT
few | TRBJ2-7 | NA | TRBV15 | CATSRERGGHDYEQYF | TGTGCCACCAGCAGAGAGCGAGGGGGGCACGATTACGAGCAGTACTTC
many | TRBJ2-5 | TRBD2 | TRBV18 | CASSPRRIAGVETQYF | TGTGCCAGCTCACCACGGAGGATAGCGGGAGTAGAGACCCAGTACTTC
many | TRBJ2-1 | TRBD2 | TRBV5-1 | CASSLRTGGDNEQFF | TGCGCCAGCAGCTTGAGGACGGGAGGAGACAATGAGCAGTTCTTC
NA | TRBJ2-7 | TRBD1 | TRBV5-1 | CASSLGTGVVYEQYF | TGCGCCAGCAGCTTGGGGACAGGGGTCGTCTACGAGCAGTACTTC
many | TRBJ2-5 | TRBD2 | TRBV7-2 | CASSLAPTSGGGTQYF | TGTGCCAGCAGCTTAGCGCCGACTAGCGGGGGGGGGACCCAGTACTTC
NA | TRBJ1-2 | NA | TRBV24-1 | CATSAEQGRGYTF | TGTGCCACCAGTGCTGAACAGGGTAGAGGCTACACCTTC
NA | TRBJ2-3 | NA | TRBV19 | CASSLRHSTDTQYF | TGTGCCAGTAGTCTCCGACACAGCACAGATACGCAGTATTTT
many | TRBJ2-1 | NA | TRBV5-1 | CASSVEQYNEQFF | TGCGCCAGCAGCGTGGAACAGTACAATGAGCAGTTCTTC
few | TRBJ1-1 | NA | TRBV12-3/TRBV12-4 | CASSTPRATEANLHITEAFF | TGTGCCAGCAGTACCCCGAGGGCGACCGAGGCCAACCTACACATCACTGAAGCTTTCTTT
NA | TRBJ2-5 | NA | TRBV15 | CATSRDRGSGTQYF | TGTGCCACCAGCAGAGATCGGGGGTCCGGGACCCAGTACTTC
few | TRBJ2-3 | NA | TRBV2 | CASSESSSRITDTQYF | TGTGCCAGCAGTGAATCGTCTAGCCGGATCACAGATACGCAGTATTTT
NA | TRBJ2-5 | TRBD1 | TRBV28 | CASSHLFQGALQETQYF | TGTGCCAGCAGTCACCTCTTTCAGGGGGCCCTACAAGAGACCCAGTACTTC
many | TRBJ2-2 | TRBD1 | TRBV4-3 | CASSQDRAHTGELFF | TGCGCCAGCAGCCAGGACAGGGCCCACACCGGGGAGCTGTTTTTT
NA | TRBJ2-3 | NA | TRBV20-1 | CSSSPSYLASTDTQYF | TGCAGTTCCTCCCCCTCCTACTTAGCGAGCACAGATACGCAGTATTTT
few | TRBJ2-7 | NA | TRBV12-3/TRBV12-4 | CASSNGLLNYEQYF | TGTGCCAGCAGTAACGGACTGCTAAACTACGAGCAGTACTTC
NA | TRBJ2-1 | TRBD2 | TRBV20-1 | CSASKLAGPNEQFF | TGCAGTGCTAGTAAACTAGCGGGACCTAATGAGCAGTTCTTC
once | TRBJ2-2 | NA | TRBV4-1 | CASGPGSSGELFF | TGCGCCAGCGGCCCCGGGTCCTCCGGGGAGCTGTTTTTT
many | TRBJ1-6 | NA | TRBV20-1 | CSAVRDTNSPLHF | TGCAGTGCAGTCCGGGACACTAATTCACCCCTCCACTTT
NA | TRBJ2-1 | NA | TRBV20-1 | CSAIPSSGRGTYNEQFF | TGCAGTGCTATTCCCTCTTCTGGGCGGGGTACCTACAATGAGCAGTTCTTC
few | TRBJ2-5 | NA | TRBV12-3/TRBV12-4 | CASSSSWTQYF | TGTGCCAGCAGTTCCTCATGGACCCAGTACTTC
few | TRBJ1-2 | TRBD1 | TRBV29-1 | CSVEDWTGTNYGYTF | TGCAGCGTTGAAGATTGGACAGGGACGAACTATGGCTACACCTTC
few | TRBJ1-2 | NA | TRBV18 | CASSPQQTTNYGYTF | TGTGCCAGCTCACCACAGCAGACGACTAACTATGGCTACACCTTC
many | TRBJ2-2 | NA | TRBV11-2 | CASSGRDKNTGELFF | TGTGCCAGCAGCGGTCGGGACAAGAACACCGGGGAGCTGTTTTTT
few | TRBJ1-1 | TRBD1 | TRBV7-8 | CASSKTMGQTRGGAFF | TGTGCCAGCAGCAAAACCATGGGACAGACCAGAGGGGGAGCTTTCTTT
NA | TRBJ2-3 | NA | TRBV6-2/TRBV6-3 | CASSYGWDTQYF | TGTGCCAGCAGTTACGGATGGGATACGCAGTATTTT
NA | TRBJ1-6 | NA | TRBV5-1 | CASSLAQGGESPLHF | TGCGCCAGCAGCTTGGCACAGGGCGGGGAGTCACCCCTCCACTTT
NA | TRBJ2-3 | TRBD1 | TRBV7-9 | CASRKQGVTSTDTQYF | TGTGCCAGCAGAAAACAGGGGGTAACTAGCACAGATACGCAGTATTTT
many | TRBJ2-5 | NA | TRBV5-1 | CASSEGGRVQETQYF | TGCGCCAGCAGCGAAGGAGGACGAGTCCAAGAGACCCAGTACTTC
many | TRBJ1-3 | NA | TRBV5-1 | CASSLGGSGNTIYF | TGCGCCAGCAGCTTGGGGGGATCTGGAAACACCATATATTTT
few | TRBJ2-5 | NA | TRBV5-1 | CASSGYTGETQYF | TGCGCCAGCAGTGGTTACACGGGGGAGACCCAGTACTTC
many | TRBJ2-2 | NA | TRBV4-1 | CASSYKISGELFF | TGCGCCAGCAGCTACAAGATATCCGGGGAGCTGTTTTTT
many | TRBJ2-7 | TRBD2 | TRBV29-1 | CSVEGLQSGGLHEQYF | TGCAGCGTTGAAGGTCTGCAGTCGGGAGGGCTACACGAGCAGTACTTC
NA | TRBJ2-6 | NA | TRBV20-1 | CSAYREAGANVLTF | TGCAGTGCTTACAGGGAGGCTGGGGCCAACGTCCTGACTTTC
NA | TRBJ2-7 | NA | TRBV11-2 | CASSLQVLSYEQYF | TGTGCCAGCAGCTTACAAGTCCTGTCCTACGAGCAGTACTTC
few | TRBJ2-1 | NA | TRBV28 | CAASGALDSYNEQFF | TGTGCCGCCTCCGGAGCGCTCGACTCCTACAATGAGCAGTTCTTC
many | TRBJ1-1 | TRBD1 | TRBV12-3/TRBV12-4 | CASSWDRGLSEAFF | TGTGCCAGCAGTTGGGACAGGGGGCTCTCTGAAGCTTTCTTT
few | TRBJ2-1 | NA | TRBV9 | CASTADTSSYNEQFF | TGTGCCAGCACCGCGGACACTAGCTCCTACAATGAGCAGTTCTTC
NA | TRBJ1-4 | NA | TRBV30 | CAWNFNRANEKLFF | TGTGCCTGGAACTTCAACAGGGCTAATGAAAAACTGTTTTTT
few | TRBJ2-7 | NA | TRBV20-1 | CSARLGGGYYEQYF | TGCAGTGCTAGACTAGGGGGGGGATACTACGAGCAGTACTTC
NA | TRBJ2-1 | NA | TRBV20-1 | CSARDVESAHSYNEQFF | TGCAGTGCTAGAGATGTCGAGTCGGCTCACTCCTACAATGAGCAGTTCTTC
NA | TRBJ2-5 | NA | TRBV9 | CASSVEDGLWETQYF | TGTGCCAGCAGCGTAGAGGACGGCCTTTGGGAGACCCAGTACTTC
few | TRBJ2-2 | NA | TRBV24-1 | CATSSPGTGELFF | TGTGCCACATCGTCCCCCGGCACCGGGGAGCTGTTTTTT
NA | TRBJ2-1 | TRBD2 | TRBV18 | CASSVTSARTYNKQFF | TGTGCCAGCTCAGTAACTAGCGCTAGAACCTACAATAAGCAGTTCTTC
few | TRBJ2-1 | NA | TRBV7-9 | CASSLHQGPYNEQFF | TGTGCCAGCAGCTTACACCAGGGGCCCTACAATGAGCAGTTCTTC
many | TRBJ2-1 | NA | TRBV29-1 | CSVEVGDEQFF | TGCAGCGTTGAAGTGGGGGATGAGCAGTTCTTC
many | TRBJ2-7 | TRBD1 | TRBV12-3/TRBV12-4 | CASSFPGQGGYEQYF | TGTGCCAGCAGTTTTCCCGGACAGGGCGGATACGAGCAGTACTTC
few | TRBJ2-7 | NA | TRBV5-1 | CASSLEVSHRVLYEQYF | TGCGCCAGCAGCTTGGAGGTTTCACATCGGGTTCTCTACGAGCAGTACTTC
NA | TRBJ2-7 | NA | TRBV15 | CATSREGRSHEQYF | TGTGCCACCAGCAGAGAGGGCAGGTCCCACGAGCAGTACTTC
NA | TRBJ2-1 | TRBD2 | TRBV27 | CASSPGLAGGRDEQFF | TGTGCCAGCAGTCCCGGACTAGCGGGAGGGAGAGATGAGCAGTTCTTC
many | TRBJ1-5 | NA | TRBV12-3/TRBV12-4 | CASSPGIESQHF | TGTGCCAGCAGCCCGGGGATCGAGTCCCAGCATTTT
NA | TRBJ2-7 | NA | TRBV20-1 | CSAEKTGRYEQYF | TGCAGTGCTGAGAAAACAGGGAGGTACGAGCAGTACTTC
many | TRBJ2-7 | TRBD1 | TRBV7-2 | CASSFSGTGVGEQYF | TGTGCCAGCAGCTTCTCCGGGACAGGTGTGGGCGAGCAGTACTTC
NA | TRBJ2-7 | TRBD2 | TRBV20-1 | CSAPGGGLYEQYF | TGCAGTGCTCCGGGGGGGGGTCTCTACGAGCAGTACTTC
few | TRBJ2-1 | TRBD2 | TRBV7-6 | CASSDHQTSFNEQFF | TGTGCCAGCAGCGACCACCAGACTAGCTTTAATGAGCAGTTCTTC
few | TRBJ2-3 | NA | TRBV7-9 | CASIHEASTDTQYF | TGTGCCAGCATCCACGAGGCTAGCACAGATACGCAGTATTTT
many | TRBJ1-1 | NA | TRBV28 | CASSPPTRGTEAFF | TGTGCCAGCAGTCCTCCTACTCGGGGCACTGAAGCTTTCTTT
few | TRBJ2-5 | NA | TRBV15 | CATSRRETQYF | TGTGCCACCAGCAGGAGGGAGACCCAGTACTTC